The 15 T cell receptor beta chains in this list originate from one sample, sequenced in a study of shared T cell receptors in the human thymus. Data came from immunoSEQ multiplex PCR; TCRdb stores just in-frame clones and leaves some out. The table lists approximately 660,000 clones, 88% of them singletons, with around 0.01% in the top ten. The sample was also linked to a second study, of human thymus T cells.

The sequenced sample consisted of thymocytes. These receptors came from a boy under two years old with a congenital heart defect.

CDR3 region: CASSQVKTGTEVAFF. As DNA, the CDR3 is TGCGCCAGCAGCCAAGTGAAGACCGGGACAGAGGTAGCTTTCTTT. V is TRBV4-3 and J is TRBJ1-1; 7 bases match TRBD1. Germline V CDR1 and CDR2: LGHNA, YSLEER. The V segment lost 1 base and the J segment 10 bases; nucleotides outside the gene matches: 12. This CDR3 is built from 15 residues.

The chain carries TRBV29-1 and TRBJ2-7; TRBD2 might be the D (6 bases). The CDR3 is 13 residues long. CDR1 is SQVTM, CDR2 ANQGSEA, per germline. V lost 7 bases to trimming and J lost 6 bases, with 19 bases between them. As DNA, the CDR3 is TGCAGCGCCCGCGCGGGGCCCTCCGCCGAGCAGTACTTC. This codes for CSARAGPSAEQYF.

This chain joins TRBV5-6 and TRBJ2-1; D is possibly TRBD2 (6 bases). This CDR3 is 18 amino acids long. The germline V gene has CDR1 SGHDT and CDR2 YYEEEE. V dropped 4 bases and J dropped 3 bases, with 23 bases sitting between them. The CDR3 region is CASSQLTSPDGDYNEQFF. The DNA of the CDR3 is TGTGCCAGCAGCCAATTAACTAGCCCAGACGGGGACTACAATGAGCAGTTCTTC.

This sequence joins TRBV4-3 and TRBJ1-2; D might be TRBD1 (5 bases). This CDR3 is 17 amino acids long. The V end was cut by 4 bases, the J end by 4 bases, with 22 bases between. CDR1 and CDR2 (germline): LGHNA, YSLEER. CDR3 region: CASSPNKGLPASYGYTF. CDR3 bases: TGCGCCAGCAGCCCGAACAAGGGACTCCCTGCGTCCTATGGCTACACCTTC.

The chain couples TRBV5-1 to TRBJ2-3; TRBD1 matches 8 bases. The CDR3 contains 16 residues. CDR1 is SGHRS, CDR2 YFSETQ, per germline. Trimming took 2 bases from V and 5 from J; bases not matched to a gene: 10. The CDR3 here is CASSFSGTGRIDTQYF. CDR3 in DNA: TGCGCCAGCAGCTTCAGTGGGACAGGTCGAATAGATACGCAGTATTTT. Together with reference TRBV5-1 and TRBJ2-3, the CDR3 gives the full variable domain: KAGVTQTPRYLIKTRGQQVTLSCSPISGHRSVSWYQQTPGQGLQFLFEYFSETQRNKGNFPGRFSGRQFSNSRSEMNVSTLELGDSALYLCASSFSGTGRIDTQYFGPGTRLTVL.

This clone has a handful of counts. CDR3 coding DNA: TGTGCCAGCAGCCGGGGGGAGGGGAGGGAGAACACCGGGGAGCTGTTTTTT. Its translation: CASSRGEGRENTGELFF. The chain joins TRBV7-8 to TRBJ2-2; 7 nucleotides align to TRBD2. The ends lost 5 bases at V and 1 base at J; junction bases unmatched: 10. The CDR3 has 17 residues. Germline-derived CDR1 and CDR2 are SGHVS and FQNEAQ.

CDR3 amino acids: CASTQYGGQSFYEQYF. The CDR3 DNA reads TGTGCCAGCACCCAATACGGGGGACAGTCCTTCTACGAGCAGTACTTC. This chain connects TRBV11-3 to TRBJ2-7; D is possibly TRBD1 (7 bases). Germline V gene data show CDR1 as SGHNT and CDR2 as YENEEA. This CDR3 region has 16 residues. Deletions cut 7 bases from V and 3 bases from J, with 22 bases between.

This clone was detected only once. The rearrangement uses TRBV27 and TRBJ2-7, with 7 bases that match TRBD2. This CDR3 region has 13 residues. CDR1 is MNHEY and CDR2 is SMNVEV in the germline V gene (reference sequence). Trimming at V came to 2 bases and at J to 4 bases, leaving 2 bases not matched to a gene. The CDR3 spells CASSLLADYEQYF. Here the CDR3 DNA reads TGTGCCAGCAGTTTACTAGCGGATTACGAGCAGTACTTC.

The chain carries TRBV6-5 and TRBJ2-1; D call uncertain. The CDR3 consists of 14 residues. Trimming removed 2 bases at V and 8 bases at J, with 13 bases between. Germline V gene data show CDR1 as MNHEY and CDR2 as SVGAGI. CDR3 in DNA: TGTGCCAGCAGTTACGGGCTGACGTGGGATGAGCAGTTCTTC. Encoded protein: CASSYGLTWDEQFF.

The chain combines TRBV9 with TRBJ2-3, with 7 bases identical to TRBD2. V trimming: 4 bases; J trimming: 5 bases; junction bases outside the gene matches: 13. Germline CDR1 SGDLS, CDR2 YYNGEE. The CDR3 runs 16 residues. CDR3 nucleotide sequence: TGTGCCAGCAGCCCGGGAGGTGGTAGCGGTCGAGATACGCAGTATTTT. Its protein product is CASSPGGGSGRDTQYF. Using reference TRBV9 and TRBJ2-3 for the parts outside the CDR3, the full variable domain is DSGVTQTPKHLITATGQRVTLRCSPRSGDLSVYWYQQSLDQGLQFLIQYYNGEERAKGNILERFSAQQFPDLHSELNLSSLELGDSALYFCASSPGGGSGRDTQYFGPGTRLTVL.

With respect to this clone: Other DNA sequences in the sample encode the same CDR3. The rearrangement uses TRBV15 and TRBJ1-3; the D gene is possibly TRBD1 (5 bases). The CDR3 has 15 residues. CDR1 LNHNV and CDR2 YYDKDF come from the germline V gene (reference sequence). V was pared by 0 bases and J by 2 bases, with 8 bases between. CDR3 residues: CATSRDRGAGNTIYF. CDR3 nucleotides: TGTGCCACCAGCAGAGATCGGGGGGCTGGAAACACCATATATTTT.

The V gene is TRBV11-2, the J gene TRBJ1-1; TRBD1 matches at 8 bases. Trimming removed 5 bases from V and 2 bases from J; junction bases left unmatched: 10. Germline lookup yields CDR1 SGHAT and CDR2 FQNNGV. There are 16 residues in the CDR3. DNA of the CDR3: TGTGCCAGCAGCGCTGACAGGGGCCCCCCCAACACTGAAGCTTTCTTT. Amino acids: CASSADRGPPNTEAFF.

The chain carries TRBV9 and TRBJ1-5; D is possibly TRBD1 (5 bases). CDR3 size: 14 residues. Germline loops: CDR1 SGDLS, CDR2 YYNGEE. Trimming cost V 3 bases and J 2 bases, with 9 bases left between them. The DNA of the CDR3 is TGTGCCAGCAGCGCCGGACACCGCAATCAGCCCCAGCATTTT. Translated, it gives CASSAGHRNQPQHF.

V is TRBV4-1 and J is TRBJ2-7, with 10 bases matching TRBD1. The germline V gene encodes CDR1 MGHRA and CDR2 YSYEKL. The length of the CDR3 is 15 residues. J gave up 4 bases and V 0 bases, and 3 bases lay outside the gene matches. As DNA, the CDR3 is TGCGCCAGCAGCCAAGAGGGACAGGGGCCTTACGAGCAGTACTTC. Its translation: CASSQEGQGPYEQYF.

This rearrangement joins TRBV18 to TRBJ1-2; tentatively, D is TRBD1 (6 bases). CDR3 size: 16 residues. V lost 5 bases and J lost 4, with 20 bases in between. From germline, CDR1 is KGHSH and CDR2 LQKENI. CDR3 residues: CASSSTTSRGRYGYTF. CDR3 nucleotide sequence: TGTGCCAGCTCATCAACCACGAGCAGGGGTCGCTATGGCTACACCTTC.